Reported below is one T cell receptor beta chain. Participant-reported clinical history was the basis for cohort assignment. This sample is part of a study of blood T cell repertoires in COVID-19. Study information: Both acute and convalescent COVID-19 samples were obtained from the United States, Italy and Spain. T cells, B-cell-depleted T cells, or PBMCs supplied cDNA or gDNA.

This CDR3 has 13 amino acids. CDR1 and CDR2 (germline): SNHLY, FYNNEI. Trimming cost V 6 bases and J 6 bases, with 15 bases left between them. In the study's own analysis: Scientists estimated how many nucleated cells there were by amplifying reference gene primers. Repertoires were generated with immunoSEQ multiplex PCR, while TCRdb's copy carries only in-frame clones and drops some. V and J calls and clone size follow that table, whereas D and trimming were derived from the DNA. This sample yields 200,000 to 300,000 clones, of which around 88% are seen a single time; 1% to 1.5% belongs to the top ten.

The clonotype was recovered from a woman in her 40s with acute COVID-19. The rearrangement links TRBV2 to TRBJ2-7, with D maybe TRBD2 (5 bases). Sequences were obtained from PBMCs or T cells enriched from blood (not recorded which). The CDR3, as DNA: TGTGCCAGCAGGAAAACTAGTAAGGGCGAGCAGTACTTC. Amino acids: CASRKTSKGEQYF.